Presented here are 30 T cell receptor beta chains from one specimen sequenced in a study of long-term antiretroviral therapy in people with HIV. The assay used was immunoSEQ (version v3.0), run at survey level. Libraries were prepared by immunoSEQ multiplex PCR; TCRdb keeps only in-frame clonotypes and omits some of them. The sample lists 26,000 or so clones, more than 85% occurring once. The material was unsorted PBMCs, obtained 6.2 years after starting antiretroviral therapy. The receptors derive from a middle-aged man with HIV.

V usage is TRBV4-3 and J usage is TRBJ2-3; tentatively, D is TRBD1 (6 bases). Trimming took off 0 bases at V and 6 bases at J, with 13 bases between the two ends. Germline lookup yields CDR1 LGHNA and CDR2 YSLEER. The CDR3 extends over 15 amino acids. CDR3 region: CASSQDGRGADTQYF. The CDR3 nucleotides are TGCGCCAGCAGCCAAGACGGCAGGGGAGCCGATACGCAGTATTTT.

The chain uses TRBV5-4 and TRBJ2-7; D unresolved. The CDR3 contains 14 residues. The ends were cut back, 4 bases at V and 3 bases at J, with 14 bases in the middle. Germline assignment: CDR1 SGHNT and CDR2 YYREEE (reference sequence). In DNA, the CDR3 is TGTGCCAGCAGCACCGGGCCGGGCCTCTACGAGCAGTACTTC. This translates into CASSTGPGLYEQYF.

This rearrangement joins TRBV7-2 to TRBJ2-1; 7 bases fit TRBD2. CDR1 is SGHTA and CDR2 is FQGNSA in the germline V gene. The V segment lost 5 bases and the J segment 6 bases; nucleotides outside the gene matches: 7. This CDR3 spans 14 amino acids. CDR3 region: CASSGGLVFNEQFF. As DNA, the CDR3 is TGTGCCAGCAGCGGCGGACTAGTTTTCAATGAGCAGTTCTTC.

CDR3 sequence (DNA): TGTGCCAGCAGGCTACTAGCGGGAGCCTATGAGCAGTTCTTC. Amino acids: CASRLLAGAYEQFF. The chain couples TRBV6-5 to TRBJ2-1; 11 bases match TRBD2. Trimming took 6 bases from V and 8 from J; bases not matched to a gene: 6. The CDR3 sequence is 14 residues long. Germline assignment: CDR1 MNHEY and CDR2 SVGAGI.

CDR3 sequence reads: CASSIDRGSETQYF. CDR3 sequence (DNA): TGTGCCAGCAGCATCGACAGGGGTTCGGAGACCCAGTACTTC. The rearrangement uses TRBV7-3 and TRBJ2-5; 8 bases are shared with TRBD1. The germline V gene encodes CDR1 SGHTA and CDR2 FQGTGA. This CDR3 contains 14 residues. With V trimmed by 5 bases and J by 5 bases, 7 bases remained unmatched. Variable domain in full (rest from reference TRBV7-3 and TRBJ2-5): GAGVSQTPSNKVTEKGKYVELRCDPISGHTALYWYRQSLGQGPEFLIYFQGTGAADDSGLPNDRFFAVRPEGSVSTLKIQRTERGDSAVYLCASSIDRGSETQYFGPGTRLLVL.

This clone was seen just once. CDR3 DNA sequence: TGTGCCAGCAGCTTCGTTCTGAACGCGGGCTCCTACGAGCAGTACTTC. Residues: CASSFVLNAGSYEQYF. V gene TRBV7-2 combines with J gene TRBJ2-7; D possibly corresponds to TRBD2 (5 bases). The germline V and J ends were trimmed by 3 bases and 0 bases, with 15 bases remaining between them. Germline CDR1 reads SGHTA; CDR2 reads FQGNSA. This CDR3 has 16 amino acids.

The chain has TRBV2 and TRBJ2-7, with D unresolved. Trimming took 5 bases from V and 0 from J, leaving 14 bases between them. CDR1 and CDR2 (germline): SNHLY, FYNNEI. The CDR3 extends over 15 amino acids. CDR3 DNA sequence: TGTGCCAGCAGTCCCCGAGGACGGAGCTCCTACGAGCAGTACTTC. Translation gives CASSPRGRSSYEQYF.

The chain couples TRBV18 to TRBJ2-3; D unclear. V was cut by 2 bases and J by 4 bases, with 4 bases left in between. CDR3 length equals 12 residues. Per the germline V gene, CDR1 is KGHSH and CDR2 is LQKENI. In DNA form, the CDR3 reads TGTGCCAGCTCACCAAAGGCAGATACGCAGTATTTT. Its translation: CASSPKADTQYF.

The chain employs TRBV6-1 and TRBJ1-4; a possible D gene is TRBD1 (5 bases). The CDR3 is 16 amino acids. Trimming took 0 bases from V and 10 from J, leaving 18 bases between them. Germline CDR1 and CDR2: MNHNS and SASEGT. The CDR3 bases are TGTGCCAGCAGTGAAGCGGAGGGCAGTGGGGGGGGAAAACTGTTTTTT. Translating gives CASSEAEGSGGGKLFF.

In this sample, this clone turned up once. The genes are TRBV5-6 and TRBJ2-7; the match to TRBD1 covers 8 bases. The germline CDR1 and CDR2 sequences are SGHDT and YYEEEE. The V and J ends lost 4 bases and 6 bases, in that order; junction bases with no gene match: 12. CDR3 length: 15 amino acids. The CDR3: CASSPAGPGGTEQYF. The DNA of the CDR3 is TGTGCCAGCAGCCCCGCCGGGCCAGGGGGCACCGAGCAGTACTTC.

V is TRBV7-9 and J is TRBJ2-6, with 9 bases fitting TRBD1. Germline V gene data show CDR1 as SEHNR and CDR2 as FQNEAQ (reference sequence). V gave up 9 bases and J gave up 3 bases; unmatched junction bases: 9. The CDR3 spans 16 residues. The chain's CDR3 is CASTGGPGIGANVLTF. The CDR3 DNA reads TGTGCCAGTACAGGGGGCCCTGGTATTGGGGCCAACGTCCTGACTTTC. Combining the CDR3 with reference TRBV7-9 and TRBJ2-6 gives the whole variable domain DTGVSQNPRHKITKRGQNVTFRCDPISEHNRLYWYRQTLGQGPEFLTYFQNEAQLEKSRLLSDRFSAERPKGSFSTLEIQRTEQGDSAMYLCASTGGPGIGANVLTFGAGSRLTVL.

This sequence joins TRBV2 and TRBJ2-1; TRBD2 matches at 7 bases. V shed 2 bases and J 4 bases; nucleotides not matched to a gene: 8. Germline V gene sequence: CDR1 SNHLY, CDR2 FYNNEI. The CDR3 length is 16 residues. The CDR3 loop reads CASSERASGYYNEQFF. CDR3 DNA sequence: TGTGCCAGCAGTGAAAGGGCTAGCGGATATTACAATGAGCAGTTCTTC.

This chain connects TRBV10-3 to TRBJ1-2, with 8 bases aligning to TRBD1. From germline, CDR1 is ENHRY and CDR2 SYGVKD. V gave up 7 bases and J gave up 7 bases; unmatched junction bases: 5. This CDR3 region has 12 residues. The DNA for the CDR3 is TGTGCCATCAACGAACAGGGGGGTGGCTACACCTTC. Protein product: CAINEQGGGYTF.

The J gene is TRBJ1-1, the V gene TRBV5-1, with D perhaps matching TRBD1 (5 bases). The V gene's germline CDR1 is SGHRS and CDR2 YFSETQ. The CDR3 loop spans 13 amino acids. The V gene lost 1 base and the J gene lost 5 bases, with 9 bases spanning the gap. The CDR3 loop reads CASSLPGVTEAFF. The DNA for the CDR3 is TGCGCCAGCAGCTTGCCGGGGGTAACTGAAGCTTTCTTT.

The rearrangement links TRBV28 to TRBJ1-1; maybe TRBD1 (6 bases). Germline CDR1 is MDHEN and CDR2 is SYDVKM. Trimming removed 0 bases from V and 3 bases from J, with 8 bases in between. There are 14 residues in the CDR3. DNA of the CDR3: TGTGCCAGCAGTTTATGGTCAGGGGACACTGAAGCTTTCTTT. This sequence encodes CASSLWSGDTEAFF.

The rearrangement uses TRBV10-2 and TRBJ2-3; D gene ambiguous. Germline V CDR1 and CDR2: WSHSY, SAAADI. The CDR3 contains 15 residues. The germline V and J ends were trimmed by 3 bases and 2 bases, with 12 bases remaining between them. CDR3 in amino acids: CASSEERIYTDTQYF. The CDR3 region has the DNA TGCGCCAGCAGTGAAGAACGGATCTACACAGATACGCAGTATTTT.

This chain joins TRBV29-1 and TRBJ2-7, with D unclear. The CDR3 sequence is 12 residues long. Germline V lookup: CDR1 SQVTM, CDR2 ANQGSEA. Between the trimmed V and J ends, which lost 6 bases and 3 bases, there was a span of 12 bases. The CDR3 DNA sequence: TGCAGCGTCCAACGGTCCTTCTACGAGCAGTACTTC. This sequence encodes CSVQRSFYEQYF.

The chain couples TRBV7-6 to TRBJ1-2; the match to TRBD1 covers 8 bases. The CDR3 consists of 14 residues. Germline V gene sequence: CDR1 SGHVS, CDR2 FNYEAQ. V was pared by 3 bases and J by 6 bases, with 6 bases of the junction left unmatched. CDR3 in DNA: TGTGCCAGCAGCTTGGGGGGACAGGTGGATGGCTACACCTTC. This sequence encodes CASSLGGQVDGYTF.

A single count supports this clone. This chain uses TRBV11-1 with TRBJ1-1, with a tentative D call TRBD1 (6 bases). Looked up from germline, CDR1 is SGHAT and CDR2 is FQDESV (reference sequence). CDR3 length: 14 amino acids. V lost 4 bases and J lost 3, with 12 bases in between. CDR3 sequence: CASSSGGADTEAFF. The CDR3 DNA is TGTGCCAGCAGCTCCGGGGGGGCGGACACTGAAGCTTTCTTT.

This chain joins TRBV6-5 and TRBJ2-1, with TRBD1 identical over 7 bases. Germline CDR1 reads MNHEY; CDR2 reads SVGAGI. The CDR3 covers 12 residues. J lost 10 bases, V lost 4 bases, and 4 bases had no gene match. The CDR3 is CASSFKGAEQFF. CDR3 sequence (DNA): TGTGCCAGCAGTTTCAAGGGGGCCGAGCAGTTCTTC.

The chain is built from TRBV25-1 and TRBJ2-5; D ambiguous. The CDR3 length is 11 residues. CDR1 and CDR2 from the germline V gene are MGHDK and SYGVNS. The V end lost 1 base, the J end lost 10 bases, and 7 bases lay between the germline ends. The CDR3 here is CASSESLFQYF. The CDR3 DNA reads TGTGCCAGCAGTGAATCTCTTTTCCAGTACTTC.

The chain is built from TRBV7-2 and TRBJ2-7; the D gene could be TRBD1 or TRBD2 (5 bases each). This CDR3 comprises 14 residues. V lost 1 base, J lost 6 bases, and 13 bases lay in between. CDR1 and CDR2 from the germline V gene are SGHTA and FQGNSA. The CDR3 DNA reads TGTGCCAGCAGCTTAGGGGGGACGGCGGGCGAGCAGTACTTC. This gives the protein CASSLGGTAGEQYF.

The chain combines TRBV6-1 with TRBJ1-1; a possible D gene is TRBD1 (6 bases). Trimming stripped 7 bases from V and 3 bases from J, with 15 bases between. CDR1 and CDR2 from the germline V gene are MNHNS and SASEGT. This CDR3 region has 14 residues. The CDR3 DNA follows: TGTGCCAGCATGCCAGGGGCCCCGGACACTGAAGCTTTCTTT. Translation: CASMPGAPDTEAFF.

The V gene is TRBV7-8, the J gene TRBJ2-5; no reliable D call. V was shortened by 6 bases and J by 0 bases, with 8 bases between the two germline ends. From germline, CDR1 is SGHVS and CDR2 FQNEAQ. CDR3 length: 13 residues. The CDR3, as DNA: TGTGCCAGCAGTTTGGGGTACCAAGAGACCCAGTACTTC. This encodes CASSLGYQETQYF.

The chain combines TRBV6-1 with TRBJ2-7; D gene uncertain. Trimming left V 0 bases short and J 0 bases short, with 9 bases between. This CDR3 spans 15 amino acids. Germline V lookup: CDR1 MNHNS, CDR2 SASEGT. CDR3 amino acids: CASSEATHSSYEQYF. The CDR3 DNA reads TGTGCCAGCAGTGAAGCGACGCATAGCTCCTACGAGCAGTACTTC.

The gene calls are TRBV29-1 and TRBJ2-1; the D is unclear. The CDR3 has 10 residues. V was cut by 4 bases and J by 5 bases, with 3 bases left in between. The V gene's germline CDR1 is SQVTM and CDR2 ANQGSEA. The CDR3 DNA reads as TGCAGCGTTGCCCACAATGAGCAGTTCTTC. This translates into CSVAHNEQFF.

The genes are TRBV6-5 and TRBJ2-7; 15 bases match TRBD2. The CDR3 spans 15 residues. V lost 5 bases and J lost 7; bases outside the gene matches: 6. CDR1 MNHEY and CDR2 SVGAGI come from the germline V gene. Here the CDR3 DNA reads TGTGCCAGCAGTGGACTAGCGGGAGGGGTGGGAGAGCAGTACTTC. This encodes CASSGLAGGVGEQYF.

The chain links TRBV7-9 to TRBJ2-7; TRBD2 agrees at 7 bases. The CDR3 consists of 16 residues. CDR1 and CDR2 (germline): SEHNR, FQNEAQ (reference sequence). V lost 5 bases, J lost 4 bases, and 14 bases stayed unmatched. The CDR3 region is CASSPSAGASLYEQYF. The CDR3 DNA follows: TGTGCCAGCAGCCCCTCCGCGGGAGCGTCCCTTTACGAGCAGTACTTC.

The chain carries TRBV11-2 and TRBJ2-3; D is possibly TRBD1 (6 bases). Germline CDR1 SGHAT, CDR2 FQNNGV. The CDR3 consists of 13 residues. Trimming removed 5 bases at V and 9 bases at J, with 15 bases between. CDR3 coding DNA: TGTGCCAGCAGCGTAGGGGGTAGGGGGACGCAGTATTTT. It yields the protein CASSVGGRGTQYF.

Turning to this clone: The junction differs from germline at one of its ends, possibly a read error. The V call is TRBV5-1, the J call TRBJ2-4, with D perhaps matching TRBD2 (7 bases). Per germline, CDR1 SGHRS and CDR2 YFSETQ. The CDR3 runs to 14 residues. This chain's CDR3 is CASSLGGPKNIQYF. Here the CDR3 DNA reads TGCGCCAGCAGTTTGGGGGGGCCCAAAAACATTCAGTACTTC.